The 7 T cell receptor beta chains presented below share a single source sample, sequenced in a study of CD8+CD57+ T cells in acquired aplastic anemia. All patients picked for sequencing had shown, by flow cytometry, an expansion of CD8+CD57+ cells. Genomic DNA was employed as the template in profiling TCR beta VDJ and CDR3. In TCRdb, the reads were re-called with MiXCR into one record per CDR3 protein. The sample has some 180,000 distinct CDR3 sequences; more than 60% are singletons. The specimen was sorted CD4+, CD8+, or CD8+CD57+ T cells (not recorded which) from PBMCs. The receptors stem from a human donor with aplastic anemia.

J is TRBJ1-2 and V is TRBV19; tentatively, D is TRBD1 (6 bases). V lost 5 bases and J lost 4, with 17 bases in between. CDR1 is LNHDA and CDR2 is SQIVND in the germline V gene (reference sequence). The CDR3 sequence is 15 residues long. The CDR3 reads CASSVPGHGVYGYTF. In DNA form, the CDR3 reads TGTGCCAGTAGTGTTCCGGGACACGGTGTCTATGGCTACACCTTC. The variable domain in full, completed from reference TRBV19 and TRBJ1-2, reads DGGITQSPKYLFRKEGQNVTLSCEQNLNHDAMYWYRQDPGQGLRLIYYSQIVNDFQKGDIAEGYSVSREKKESFPLTVTSAQKNPTAFYLCASSVPGHGVYGYTFGSGTRLTVV.

DNA for the CDR3: TGTGCCAGCAGCTTGGCCCCCCAGGGGGCAACGGGGGAGCTGTTTTTT. Protein sequence: CASSLAPQGATGELFF. This chain uses TRBV11-2 with TRBJ2-2; 8 positions match TRBD1. V lost 3 bases, J lost 8 bases, and 11 bases stayed unmatched. The CDR3 has 16 amino acids. CDR1 is SGHAT and CDR2 is FQNNGV in the germline V gene.

V usage is TRBV20-1 and J usage is TRBJ2-7, with a possible D match to TRBD1 (6 bases). Deletions cut 5 bases from V and 0 bases from J, with 17 bases between. CDR1 and CDR2 (germline): DFQATT, SNEGSKA (reference sequence). The CDR3 sequence is 15 residues long. CDR3 bases: TGCAGTGCTGGTCGGGGTCAGGGGAGCTCCTACGAGCAGTACTTC. Translated: CSAGRGQGSSYEQYF.

The chain joins TRBV7-2 to TRBJ1-2, with 9 nucleotides matching TRBD1. Germline lookup yields CDR1 SGHTA and CDR2 FQGNSA. The V and J ends lost 7 bases and 13 bases, in that order; junction bases with no gene match: 19. This CDR3 spans 15 amino acids. CDR3 DNA: TGTGCCAGCAACAATGCGGGACAGGGTTTGGTAGGAAGCACCTTC. The encoded protein is CASNNAGQGLVGSTF. Full variable domain (missing parts from reference TRBV7-2 and TRBJ1-2): GAGVSQSPSNKVTEKGKDVELRCDPISGHTALYWYRQSLGQGLEFLIYFQGNSAPDKSGLPSDRFSAERTGGSVSTLTIQRTQQEDSAVYLCASNNAGQGLVGSTFGSGTRLTVV.

This clonotype was recorded many times. The V call is TRBV6-1, the J call TRBJ2-7; D not certain. V gave up 4 bases and J gave up 2 bases, with 9 bases separating them. Germline CDR1 and CDR2: MNHNS and SASEGT. This CDR3 spans 13 amino acids. The DNA of the CDR3 is TGTGCCAGCAGTGCCGGAGTGGCCTACGAGCAGTACTTC. It encodes CASSAGVAYEQYF.

The rearrangement joins TRBV2 to TRBJ1-2; no firm D call. The V end lost 3 bases, the J end lost 7 bases, and 3 bases lay between the germline ends. Germline lookup yields CDR1 SNHLY and CDR2 FYNNEI. There are 10 residues in the CDR3. The CDR3 sequence is CASSDPGYTF. For the CDR3, the DNA is TGTGCCAGCAGTGACCCTGGCTACACCTTC.

This chain joins TRBV12-3 or TRBV12-4 and TRBJ2-7; D possibly matches TRBD1 or TRBD2 (5 bases each). V was clipped by 0 bases and J by 6 bases, with 9 bases between them. This CDR3 contains 13 residues. CDR3 DNA: TGTGCCAGCAGTTTAGCGCAGAGGGGCGAGCAGTACTTC. Translated: CASSLAQRGEQYF.